The 13 T cell receptor beta chains given below trace back to one sample, sequenced in a study of cytomegalovirus exposure and HLA in healthy donors. The PCR was carried out with 60 Vbeta primers and 13 Jbeta primers. Generated by immunoSEQ multiplex PCR, the TCRdb table keeps only in-frame clones and is missing some. The sample contains roughly 140,000 clones, approximately 80% of which appear only once. Material: PBMCs. These receptors all stem from a man aged 25 to 40 in good health and CMV-seropositive.

The CDR3, as DNA: TGTGCCAGCAGGGCGAGGTCTAGAAACACCATATATTTT. It specifies CASRARSRNTIYF. This sequence joins TRBV28 and TRBJ1-3, with D unclear. The CDR3 is made up of 13 amino acids. CDR1 is MDHEN and CDR2 is SYDVKM in the germline V gene. Trimming took 6 bases from V and 5 from J, leaving 11 bases between them.

This clone was detected a few times. The gene calls are TRBV4-3 and TRBJ1-6; 11 bases are shared with TRBD1. CDR3 length equals 15 residues. Germline values: CDR1 LGHNA, CDR2 YSLEER. The trim removed 5 bases at V and 10 bases at J, leaving 7 bases unmatched. CDR3 bases: TGCGCCAGCAGCTCCGGACAGGGGGCAGTGTCACCCCTCCACTTT. Translating gives CASSSGQGAVSPLHF.

This clone has only a few counts. The rearrangement joins TRBV28 to TRBJ1-5; TRBD1 agrees at 8 bases. CDR3 length equals 15 residues. CDR1 and CDR2 (germline): MDHEN, SYDVKM. V lost 6 bases to trimming and J lost 4 bases; unmatched junction nucleotides: 8. The CDR3 is CASSDRGSVNQPQHF. CDR3 sequence (DNA): TGTGCCAGCAGCGACAGGGGATCGGTTAATCAGCCCCAGCATTTT.

The chain recombines TRBV5-4 with TRBJ1-2; 9 bases agree with TRBD1. Germline values: CDR1 SGHNT, CDR2 YYREEE (reference sequence). The CDR3 extends over 14 amino acids. J was trimmed by 3 bases and V by 0 bases; bases with no gene match: 0. In nucleotides, the CDR3 is TGTGCCAGCAGCTTGGGGACAGGGGACTATGGCTACACCTTC. Translating gives CASSLGTGDYGYTF.

The chain couples TRBV11-3 to TRBJ2-2; 10 bases are shared with TRBD2. V was pared by 3 bases and J by 4 bases, with 5 bases of the junction left unmatched. The CDR3 contains 16 residues. In germline, CDR1 is SGHNT, CDR2 YENEEA. In nucleotides, the CDR3 is TGTGCCAGCAGCTTGCGGCTAGCGGGGGCCACCGGGGAGCTGTTTTTT. Translating it yields CASSLRLAGATGELFF.

This clone was seen only a few times. The J gene is TRBJ2-6, the V gene TRBV19; D is undetermined. CDR1 is LNHDA and CDR2 is SQIVND in the germline V gene (reference sequence). The CDR3 is made up of 14 amino acids. The V gene lost 5 bases and the J gene lost 0 bases, with 5 bases spanning the gap. In DNA form, the CDR3 reads TGTGCCAGTAGTCTGAGCTCTGGGGCCAACGTCCTGACTTTC. Translated: CASSLSSGANVLTF.

This chain uses TRBV7-8 with TRBJ2-1, with TRBD2 matching 8 bases. The CDR3 sequence is 15 residues long. The V and J ends lost 2 bases and 4 bases, in that order; junction bases with no gene match: 4. CDR1 is SGHVS, CDR2 FQNEAQ, per germline. The CDR3 DNA reads TGTGCCAGCAGCTTACAACTAGCGGCTTACAATGAGCAGTTCTTC. It encodes CASSLQLAAYNEQFF.

The rearrangement links TRBV19 to TRBJ1-1; the D gene is possibly TRBD1 (6 bases). Trimming took 3 bases from V and 7 from J, leaving 9 bases between them. The V gene's germline CDR1 is LNHDA and CDR2 SQIVND (reference sequence). The CDR3 loop spans 12 amino acids. The chain's CDR3 is CASSIGTYEAFF. The CDR3 DNA follows: TGTGCCAGTAGTATCGGGACATATGAAGCTTTCTTT.

This chain connects TRBV11-2 to TRBJ1-6; D not certain. V dropped 0 bases and J dropped 6 bases, with 3 bases sitting between them. Germline V gives CDR1 SGHAT, CDR2 FQNNGV. This CDR3 has 13 amino acids. The DNA for the CDR3 is TGTGCCAGCAGCTTAGATCGTAATTCACCCCTCCACTTT. This encodes CASSLDRNSPLHF.

The V call is TRBV28, the J call TRBJ2-7, with 9 bases lining up with TRBD2. Germline V gene sequence: CDR1 MDHEN, CDR2 SYDVKM. Losses at the gene ends were 8 bases for V and 0 bases for J; bases not matched to a gene: 5. CDR3 length equals 14 residues. The CDR3 sequence: CASRPSGDSYEQYF. Written as DNA, the CDR3 is TGTGCCAGCCGTCCTAGCGGGGACTCCTACGAGCAGTACTTC.

J is TRBJ2-1 and V is TRBV7-2, with a tentative D call TRBD1 (5 bases). The ends were cut back, 5 bases at V and 7 bases at J, with 12 bases in the middle. Germline CDR1 SGHTA, CDR2 FQGNSA. CDR3 size: 13 residues. CDR3 coding DNA: TGTGCCAGCAGCGTGGACAAGGTAAATGAGCAGTTCTTC. Translation: CASSVDKVNEQFF.

This clone has only a few counts. This CDR3 reads CASTRGTDTQYF. Here the CDR3 DNA reads TGTGCCAGCACCCGGGGCACAGATACGCAGTATTTT. V and J are TRBV2 and TRBJ2-3; D unresolved. The CDR3 runs 12 residues. Germline V lookup: CDR1 SNHLY, CDR2 FYNNEI. Trimming stripped 7 bases from V and 1 base from J, with 6 bases between.

The chain links TRBV4-3 to TRBJ1-5; maybe TRBD1 (6 bases). The CDR3 totals 17 residues. Germline V CDR1 and CDR2: LGHNA, YSLEER. V lost 0 bases and J lost 1, with 13 bases in between. Here the CDR3 DNA reads TGCGCCAGCAGCCAAGACGTTTTCACAGGGAGCAATCAGCCCCAGCATTTT. It translates to CASSQDVFTGSNQPQHF.